The sequence of this TCR beta chain was determined in a study of T cell responses to AZD1222 COVID-19 vaccine. About the research overall: Second-dose intervals near 4 or 12 weeks were combined.

Of note for this clone: The germline gene is not matched at one end of the junction; a read error may be the cause.

Profiling relied on immunoSEQ multiplex PCR, and the TCRdb table lists in-frame clones only, not all of them. Of roughly 100,000 clones in the sample, approximately 88% are singletons; the top ten hold 20%. The starting material was peripheral blood, obtained on day 0 of AZD1222 vaccination. The sequence came from an adult in good health.

The CDR3 reads CAWSRQGVSLF. The DNA for the CDR3 is TGTGCCTGGAGTCGGCAGGGGGTGTCCCTCTTC. V is TRBV30 and J is TRBJ1-2; TRBD1 matches at 7 bases. Germline V gene data show CDR1 as GTSNPN and CDR2 as SVGIG (reference sequence). The CDR3 totals 11 residues.